A single sample gave rise to the 23 T cell receptor beta chains below, sequenced in a study of CD8+ T cells in alopecia areata. Extraction and reverse transcription of RNA yielded cDNA as the sequencing template. Sequencing was performed with immunoSEQ multiplex PCR; in TCRdb, only in-frame clones are kept and a portion is missing. The repertoire holds around 100,000 clones, 45% to 60% seen once, with around 8.8% in the top ten. Input material: CD4+ T cells sorted from blood. Receptors were obtained from a human donor in good health.

The rearrangement joins TRBV6-1 to TRBJ1-6, with 8 bases aligning to TRBD1. J gave up 7 bases and V 3 bases, and 8 bases lay outside the gene matches. The CDR3 extends over 16 amino acids. Per germline, CDR1 MNHNS and CDR2 SASEGT. CDR3 coding DNA: TGTGCCAGCAGTGACGGGAGGACAGGGATCAATTCACCCCTCCACTTT. Its translation is CASSDGRTGINSPLHF.

The CDR3 region is CASSLWGAPYNEQFF. The CDR3 bases are TGTGCCAGCAGTTTATGGGGGGCCCCCTACAATGAGCAGTTCTTC. This chain joins TRBV27 and TRBJ2-1, with D possibly called TRBD1 or TRBD2 (6 bases each). Germline-derived CDR1 and CDR2 are MNHEY and SMNVEV (reference sequence). CDR3 length equals 15 residues. V lost 1 base and J 2 bases, leaving 9 bases between the germline ends.

This clone came up a few times. The chain combines TRBV28 with TRBJ2-7; 14 bases agree with TRBD2. Germline CDR1 reads MDHEN; CDR2 reads SYDVKM. CDR3 length equals 17 residues. V lost 4 bases and J lost 2; bases outside the gene matches: 7. The chain's CDR3 is CASSSRTSGGPPYEQYF. CDR3 sequence (DNA): TGTGCCAGCAGTTCCCGGACTAGCGGGGGGCCACCCTACGAGCAGTACTTC.

This clone was detected a few times. The chain uses TRBV18 and TRBJ1-6; D call uncertain. The V end lost 3 bases, the J end lost 14 bases, and 20 bases lay between the germline ends. The CDR3 runs 15 residues. Germline lookup yields CDR1 KGHSH and CDR2 LQKENI. This CDR3 is CASSPRGPSARALHF. In DNA form, the CDR3 reads TGTGCCAGCTCACCGCGTGGACCGTCTGCGAGGGCCCTCCACTTT.

The rearrangement links TRBV5-1 to TRBJ2-3; the match to TRBD1 covers 9 bases. J gave up 6 bases and V 3 bases, and 8 bases lay outside the gene matches. This CDR3 has 15 amino acids. Per germline, CDR1 SGHRS and CDR2 YFSETQ. The CDR3 bases are TGCGCCAGCAGCTCGGGACAGGGTAAAATGGATACGCAGTATTTT. Amino acids: CASSSGQGKMDTQYF. The full variable domain, rest sourced from reference TRBV5-1 and TRBJ2-3, is KAGVTQTPRYLIKTRGQQVTLSCSPISGHRSVSWYQQTPGQGLQFLFEYFSETQRNKGNFPGRFSGRQFSNSRSEMNVSTLELGDSALYLCASSSGQGKMDTQYFGPGTRLTVL.

The V gene is TRBV2, the J gene TRBJ1-2, with a possible D match to TRBD1 (5 bases). Deletions cut 8 bases from V and 6 bases from J, with 16 bases between. The CDR3 loop spans 13 amino acids. Per the germline V gene, CDR1 is SNHLY and CDR2 is FYNNEI. CDR3 protein: CASAGTRRDGYTF. CDR3 in DNA: TGTGCCAGCGCAGGGACTAGACGGGATGGCTACACCTTC.

This clone was detected a few times. The V gene is TRBV27, the J gene TRBJ1-2; TRBD1 matches 8 bases. J lost 5 bases, V lost 5 bases, and 4 bases had no gene match. CDR1 and CDR2 (germline): MNHEY, SMNVEV (reference sequence). The CDR3 sequence is 13 residues long. The DNA for the CDR3 is TGTGCCAGCAGTCACACAGGGGGTTATGGCTACACCTTC. It specifies CASSHTGGYGYTF.

This clone was detected a few times. The gene calls are TRBV18 and TRBJ1-2; unclear D gene. V was pared by 0 bases and J by 5 bases, with 10 bases between. CDR3 size: 14 residues. Germline CDR1 is KGHSH and CDR2 is LQKENI. The CDR3 region is CASSPPTREYGYTF. CDR3 bases: TGTGCCAGCTCACCACCAACGCGGGAGTATGGCTACACCTTC.

J is TRBJ2-4 and V is TRBV18; D perhaps matches TRBD2 (5 bases). The length of the CDR3 is 16 residues. Germline CDR1 is KGHSH and CDR2 is LQKENI. Trimming removed 2 bases at V and 3 bases at J, with 14 bases between. In DNA form, the CDR3 reads TGTGCCAGCTCACCATCAGTCTCGGCGGGCAAAAACATTCAGTACTTC. It encodes CASSPSVSAGKNIQYF. Using reference TRBV18 and TRBJ2-4 for the parts outside the CDR3, the full variable domain is NAGVMQNPRHLVRRRGQEARLRCSPMKGHSHVYWYRQLPEEGLKFMVYLQKENIIDESGMPKERFSAEFPKEGPSILRIQQVVRGDSAAYFCASSPSVSAGKNIQYFGAGTRLSVL.

The chain joins TRBV6-1 to TRBJ2-5; TRBD1 aligns across 9 bases. The CDR3 is 14 amino acids. Germline values: CDR1 MNHNS, CDR2 SASEGT. The trim removed 7 bases at V and 5 bases at J, leaving 8 bases unmatched. CDR3 in amino acids: CASIDRGTGETQYF. The CDR3 DNA reads as TGTGCCAGCATCGACAGGGGGACCGGGGAGACCCAGTACTTC.

The chain employs TRBV29-1 and TRBJ1-5, with unresolved D. Germline values: CDR1 SQVTM, CDR2 ANQGSEA. This CDR3 has 12 amino acids. The V end lost 3 bases, the J end lost 4 bases, and 7 bases lay between the germline ends. The CDR3 DNA sequence: TGCAGCGTTGAGTCTGTTAATCAGCCCCAGCATTTT. This sequence encodes CSVESVNQPQHF.

The rearrangement joins TRBV20-1 to TRBJ1-2, with D maybe TRBD1 (5 bases). The CDR3 has 11 residues. The germline V gene encodes CDR1 DFQATT and CDR2 SNEGSKA (reference sequence). V shed 1 base and J shed 6 bases, with 6 bases lying between them. The CDR3 DNA sequence: TGCAGTGCTAGAGGCAGGGATGGCTACACCTTC. Translating it yields CSARGRDGYTF.

The rearrangement uses TRBV7-2 and TRBJ1-6; D uncertain. CDR3 length equals 14 residues. V was trimmed by 1 base and J by 3 bases, leaving 4 bases between them. Germline values: CDR1 SGHTA, CDR2 FQGNSA. CDR3 sequence reads: CASSLDIYNSPLHF. In DNA form, the CDR3 reads TGTGCCAGCAGCTTAGACATCTATAATTCACCCCTCCACTTT.

The chain uses TRBV5-5 and TRBJ2-3; no clear D gene. Looked up from germline, CDR1 is SGHKS and CDR2 is YYEKEE (reference sequence). The CDR3 is made up of 16 amino acids. Trimming removed 1 base from V and 1 base from J, with 13 bases in between. For the CDR3, the DNA is TGTGCCAGCAGCTTGACCCAGCCCCGGGGCACAGATACGCAGTATTTT. Translation: CASSLTQPRGTDTQYF.

This clone was observed a few times. The sample contains more than one DNA sequence encoding this CDR3. V and J are TRBV25-1 and TRBJ2-7; TRBD1 aligns across 11 bases. The V gene end was trimmed by 4 bases and the J gene end by 3 bases; junction bases not matched to a gene: 5. From germline, CDR1 is MGHDK and CDR2 SYGVNS. CDR3 length equals 15 residues. CDR3 sequence reads: CASSGGQGASYEQYF. CDR3 nucleotide sequence: TGTGCCAGCAGTGGTGGACAGGGGGCGAGCTACGAGCAGTACTTC.

This rearrangement joins TRBV5-1 to TRBJ1-4, with TRBD1 as a possible D gene (5 bases). The CDR3 length is 12 residues. CDR1 is SGHRS and CDR2 is YFSETQ in the germline V gene. CDR3 coding DNA: TGCGACGGGCGTGGGGGATCTAAAAAACTGTTTTTT. Translated: CDGRGGSKKLFF.

The chain couples TRBV4-1 to TRBJ1-1; D not certain. The CDR3 spans 16 residues. Germline-derived CDR1 and CDR2 are MGHRA and YSYEKL. Trimming shortened V by 4 bases and J by 0 bases, and 15 bases separated the two germline ends. The CDR3 bases are TGCGCCAGCAGCCCAGATGGCAGGAGGATGAACACTGAAGCTTTCTTT. Translated: CASSPDGRRMNTEAFF.

The chain employs TRBV29-1 and TRBJ1-1; D is unclear. V shed 3 bases and J shed 3 bases, with 8 bases lying between them. The CDR3 length is 12 residues. In germline, CDR1 is SQVTM, CDR2 ANQGSEA. The CDR3 is CSVDDRYTEAFF. CDR3 sequence (DNA): TGCAGCGTTGACGACCGATACACTGAAGCTTTCTTT.

The chain couples TRBV7-2 to TRBJ2-7; TRBD2 aligns across 9 bases. The germline gives CDR1 SGHTA, CDR2 FQGNSA. The length of the CDR3 is 15 residues. Germline trimming cut 0 bases from V and 6 bases from J; bases unmatched to any gene: 6. The CDR3 DNA reads as TGTGCCAGCAGCTTAGCCTTGCGGGGGGGCGGCGAGCAGTACTTC. As protein: CASSLALRGGGEQYF. Full variable domain (outside the CDR3, taken from reference TRBV7-2 and TRBJ2-7): GAGVSQSPSNKVTEKGKDVELRCDPISGHTALYWYRQSLGQGLEFLIYFQGNSAPDKSGLPSDRFSAERTGGSVSTLTIQRTQQEDSAVYLCASSLALRGGGEQYFGPGTRLTVT.

By sample fraction, this clone is medium-sized (0.01 to 0.1%). This chain links TRBV29-1 with TRBJ1-6; D remains ambiguous. Germline loops: CDR1 SQVTM, CDR2 ANQGSEA. The V end lost 5 bases, the J end lost 6 bases, and 11 bases lay between the germline ends. The CDR3 spans 13 residues. The CDR3 protein is CSVSTDGNSPLHF. CDR3 DNA sequence: TGCAGCGTTTCAACGGACGGTAATTCACCCCTCCACTTT.

This sequence joins TRBV5-1 and TRBJ2-2; possibly TRBD2 for D (6 bases). Germline V gene lookup returns CDR1 SGHRS and CDR2 YFSETQ. Trimming took off 2 bases at V and 5 bases at J, with 13 bases between the two ends. This CDR3 comprises 15 residues. The CDR3: CASSFRDSSTGELFF. CDR3 sequence (DNA): TGCGCCAGCAGCTTCCGGGACTCCAGTACCGGGGAGCTGTTTTTT.

V is TRBV30 and J is TRBJ1-2; D unclear. The CDR3 has 13 residues. Germline V gene sequence: CDR1 GTSNPN, CDR2 SVGIG (reference sequence). Trimming took off 0 bases at V and 2 bases at J, with 7 bases between the two ends. CDR3 loop: CAWSVSENYGYTF. CDR3 DNA sequence: TGTGCCTGGAGTGTATCAGAAAACTATGGCTACACCTTC.

CDR3 sequence reads: CASSRGTSGGSYQETQYF. CDR3 bases: TGCGCCAGCAGTCGCGGGACTAGCGGGGGGTCATACCAAGAGACCCAGTACTTC. The chain recombines TRBV23-1 with TRBJ2-5, with 15 bases matching TRBD2. TRBV23-1 is marked as an open reading frame, function uncertain. This CDR3 comprises 18 residues. V gave up 4 bases and J gave up 0 bases; unmatched junction bases: 6.